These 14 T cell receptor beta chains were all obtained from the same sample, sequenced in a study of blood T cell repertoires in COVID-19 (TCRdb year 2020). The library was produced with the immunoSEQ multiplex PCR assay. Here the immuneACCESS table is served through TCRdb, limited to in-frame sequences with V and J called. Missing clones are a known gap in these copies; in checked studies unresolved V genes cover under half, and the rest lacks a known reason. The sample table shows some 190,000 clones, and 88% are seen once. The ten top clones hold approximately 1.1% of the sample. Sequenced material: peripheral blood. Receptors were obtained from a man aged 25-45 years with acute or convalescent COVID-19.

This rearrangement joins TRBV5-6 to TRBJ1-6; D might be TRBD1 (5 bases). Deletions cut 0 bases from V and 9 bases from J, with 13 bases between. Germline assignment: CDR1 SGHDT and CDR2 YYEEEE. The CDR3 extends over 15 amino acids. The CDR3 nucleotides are TGTGCCAGCAGCTTGGATTCAGGGTCGGGTTCACCCCTCCACTTT. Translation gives CASSLDSGSGSPLHF.

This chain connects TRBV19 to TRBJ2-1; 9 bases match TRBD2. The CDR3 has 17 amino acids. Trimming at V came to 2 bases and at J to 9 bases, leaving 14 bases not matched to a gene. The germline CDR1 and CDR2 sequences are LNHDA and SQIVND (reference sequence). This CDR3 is CASSIPGLVAGVSEQFF. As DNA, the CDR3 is TGTGCCAGTAGTATACCCGGTTTGGTAGCGGGAGTGAGTGAGCAGTTCTTC.

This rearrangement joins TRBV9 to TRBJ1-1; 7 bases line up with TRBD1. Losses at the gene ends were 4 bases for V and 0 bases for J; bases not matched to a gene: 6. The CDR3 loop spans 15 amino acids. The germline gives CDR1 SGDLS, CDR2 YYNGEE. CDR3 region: CASSPRDRMNTEAFF. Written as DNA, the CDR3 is TGTGCCAGCAGCCCTAGGGACAGAATGAACACTGAAGCTTTCTTT.

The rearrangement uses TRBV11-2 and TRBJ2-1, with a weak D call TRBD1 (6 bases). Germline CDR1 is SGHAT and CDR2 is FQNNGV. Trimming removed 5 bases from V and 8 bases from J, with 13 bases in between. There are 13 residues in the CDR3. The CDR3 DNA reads TGTGCCAGCAGCGGTACAGGGATTTATGAGCAGTTCTTC. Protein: CASSGTGIYEQFF.

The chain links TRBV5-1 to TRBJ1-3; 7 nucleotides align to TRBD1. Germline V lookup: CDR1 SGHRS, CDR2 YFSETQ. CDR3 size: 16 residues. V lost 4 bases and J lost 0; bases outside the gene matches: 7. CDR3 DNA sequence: TGCGCCAGCAGCAACAACAGGGGTACCTCTGGAAACACCATATATTTT. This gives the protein CASSNNRGTSGNTIYF.

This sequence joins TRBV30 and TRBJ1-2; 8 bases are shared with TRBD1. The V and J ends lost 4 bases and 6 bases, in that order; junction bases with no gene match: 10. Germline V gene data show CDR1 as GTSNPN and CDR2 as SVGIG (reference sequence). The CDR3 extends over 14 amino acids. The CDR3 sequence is CAWIRQGTGHGYTF. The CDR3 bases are TGTGCCTGGATCAGACAGGGGACCGGCCATGGCTACACCTTC.

CDR3 region: CASSIQGTNTEAFF. Here the CDR3 DNA reads TGTGCCAGCAGTATACAGGGGACGAACACTGAAGCTTTCTTT. The chain uses TRBV6-5 and TRBJ1-1, with TRBD1 matching over 7 bases. The CDR3 has 14 amino acids. Trimming removed 5 bases from V and 1 base from J; junction bases left unmatched: 4. Germline V CDR1 and CDR2: MNHEY, SVGAGI.

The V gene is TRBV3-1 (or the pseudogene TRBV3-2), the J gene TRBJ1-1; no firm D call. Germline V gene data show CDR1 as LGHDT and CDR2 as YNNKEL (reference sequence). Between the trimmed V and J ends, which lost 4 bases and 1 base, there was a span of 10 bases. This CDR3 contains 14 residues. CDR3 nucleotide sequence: TGTGCCAGCAGCCCAAACCCAGAGAACACTGAAGCTTTCTTT. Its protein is CASSPNPENTEAFF.

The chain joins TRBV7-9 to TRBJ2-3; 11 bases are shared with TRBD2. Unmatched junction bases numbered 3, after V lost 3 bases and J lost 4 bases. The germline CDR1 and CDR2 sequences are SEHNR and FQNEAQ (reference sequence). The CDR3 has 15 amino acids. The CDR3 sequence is CASSLVAGGPDTQYF. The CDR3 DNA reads TGTGCCAGCAGCTTGGTAGCGGGAGGGCCAGATACGCAGTATTTT.

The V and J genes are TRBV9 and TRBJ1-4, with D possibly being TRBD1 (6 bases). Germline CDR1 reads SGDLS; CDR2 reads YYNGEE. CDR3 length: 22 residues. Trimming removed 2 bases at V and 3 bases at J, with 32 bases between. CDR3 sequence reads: CASSVLRIPVPGENTPNEKLFF. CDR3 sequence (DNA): TGTGCCAGCAGCGTCCTCCGGATCCCGGTGCCAGGGGAGAATACACCTAATGAAAAACTGTTTTTT.

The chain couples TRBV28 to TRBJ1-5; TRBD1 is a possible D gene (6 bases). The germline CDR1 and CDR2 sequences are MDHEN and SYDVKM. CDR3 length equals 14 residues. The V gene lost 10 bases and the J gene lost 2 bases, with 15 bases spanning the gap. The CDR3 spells CAIQTSGGNQPQHF. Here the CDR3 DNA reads TGTGCCATCCAAACTTCAGGGGGCAATCAGCCCCAGCATTTT.

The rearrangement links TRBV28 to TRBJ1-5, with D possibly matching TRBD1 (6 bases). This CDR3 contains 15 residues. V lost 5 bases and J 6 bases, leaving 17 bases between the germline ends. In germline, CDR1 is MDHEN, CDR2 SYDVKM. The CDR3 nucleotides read TGTGCCAGCAGTCCGGGGACATGGCAGGGTCAGCCCCAGCATTTT. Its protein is CASSPGTWQGQPQHF.

The CDR3, as DNA: TGCGCCAGCAGTGACCAAGGACAGAAAGCTTTCTTT. Translated, it gives CASSDQGQKAFF. The chain uses TRBV10-1 and TRBJ1-1; weak D call: TRBD1 (6 bases). CDR1 is WNHNN, CDR2 SYGVQD, per germline (reference sequence). This CDR3 has 12 residues. V shed 3 bases and J shed 9 bases, with 11 bases lying between them.

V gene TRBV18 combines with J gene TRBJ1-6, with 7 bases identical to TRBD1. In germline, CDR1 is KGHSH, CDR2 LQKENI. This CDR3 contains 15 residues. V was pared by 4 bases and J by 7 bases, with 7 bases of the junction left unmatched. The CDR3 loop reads CASSRDPGQNSPLHF. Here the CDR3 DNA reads TGTGCCAGCTCACGTGACCCGGGACAGAATTCACCCCTCCACTTT.